One and the same sample provided the 23 T cell receptor beta chains below, sequenced in a study of blood T cell repertoires in COVID-19. Libraries were prepared by immunoSEQ multiplex PCR; TCRdb keeps only in-frame clonotypes and omits some of them. This table has 13,000 to 15,000 clones, more than 80% appearing once. Specimen: peripheral blood. Receptors were obtained from a human donor in a cohort sampled during active COVID-19.

The count of this clone is one. This sequence joins TRBV10-3 and TRBJ1-2; 8 nucleotides agree with TRBD1. From germline, CDR1 is ENHRY and CDR2 SYGVKD. With 0 bases clipped from V and 8 bases from J, the junction kept 5 bases outside the gene matches. The CDR3 contains 14 residues. For the CDR3, the DNA is TGTGCCATCAGTGAGTCGACAGGGGCCGCGGGCTACACCTTC. Translated, it gives CAISESTGAAGYTF.

The chain is built from TRBV18 and TRBJ2-7, with 11 nucleotides matching TRBD2. Germline V CDR1 and CDR2: KGHSH, LQKENI. The CDR3 runs to 14 residues. V shed 5 bases and J 3 bases; nucleotides not matched to a gene: 3. CDR3 loop: CASSKGTSGYEQYF. For the CDR3, the DNA is TGTGCCAGCTCAAAGGGGACTAGCGGCTACGAGCAGTACTTC.

In this sample, this clone turned up once. The gene calls are TRBV6-4 and TRBJ2-2; D gene unclear. The CDR3 contains 12 residues. Trimming took 3 bases from V and 5 from J, leaving 4 bases between them. The germline V gene encodes CDR1 MRHNA and CDR2 SNTAGT. The CDR3 reads CASSEQTGELFF. In DNA form, the CDR3 reads TGTGCCAGCAGTGAACAGACCGGGGAGCTGTTTTTT.

The V call is TRBV9, the J call TRBJ1-6; 7 bases align to TRBD1. Germline lookup yields CDR1 SGDLS and CDR2 YYNGEE. The CDR3 contains 15 residues. Trimming took 0 bases from V and 6 from J; bases not matched to a gene: 3. CDR3 in DNA: TGTGCCAGCAGCGTAGGGGGACAGCCTAATTCACCCCTCCACTTT. It codes for CASSVGGQPNSPLHF.

The rearrangement links TRBV4-1 to TRBJ2-1; 13 nucleotides match TRBD2. Losses at the gene ends were 0 bases for V and 12 bases for J; bases not matched to a gene: 8. Germline assignment: CDR1 MGHRA and CDR2 YSYEKL. The CDR3 consists of 16 residues. CDR3 loop: CASSQDGTSGRGGQFF. CDR3 DNA sequence: TGCGCCAGCAGCCAAGATGGAACTAGCGGGAGGGGGGGGCAGTTCTTC.

The genes are TRBV27 and TRBJ2-5; D is undetermined. CDR3 length equals 15 residues. The germline CDR1 and CDR2 sequences are MNHEY and SMNVEV (reference sequence). Between the trimmed V and J ends, which lost 2 bases and 1 base, there was a span of 11 bases. The CDR3 sequence is CASSLISGAQETQYF. Here the CDR3 DNA reads TGTGCCAGCAGTTTAATCTCAGGTGCCCAAGAGACCCAGTACTTC.

J is TRBJ1-4 and V is TRBV5-6; D is unclear. This CDR3 spans 13 amino acids. Germline V gene data show CDR1 as SGHDT and CDR2 as YYEEEE. Trimming took 2 bases from V and 5 from J, leaving 7 bases between them. This CDR3 is CASSFIRNEKLFF. The CDR3 nucleotides are TGTGCCAGCAGCTTTATCCGGAATGAAAAACTGTTTTTT.

This chain connects TRBV5-1 to TRBJ1-2; 7 bases are shared with TRBD1. The V and J ends lost 1 base and 6 bases, in that order; junction bases with no gene match: 6. The CDR3 is 14 amino acids. Germline lookup yields CDR1 SGHRS and CDR2 YFSETQ. CDR3 amino acids: CASSLLGQGDGYTF. The CDR3 bases are TGCGCCAGCAGCTTGTTAGGTCAGGGGGATGGCTACACCTTC.

In this sample, this clone turned up a few times. CDR3 DNA: TGTGCCAGTAGTAAGACGGGAGCTGGCACAGATACGCAGTATTTT. Translation gives CASSKTGAGTDTQYF. This chain joins TRBV19 and TRBJ2-3, with D perhaps matching TRBD2 (6 bases). Germline V CDR1 and CDR2: LNHDA, SQIVND (reference sequence). The CDR3 spans 15 residues. Trimming took 4 bases from V and 1 from J, leaving 12 bases between them.

The rearrangement links TRBV19 to TRBJ1-4, with TRBD1 as a possible D gene (5 bases). Trimming removed 4 bases at V and 8 bases at J, with 5 bases between. The germline gives CDR1 LNHDA, CDR2 SQIVND (reference sequence). This CDR3 region has 11 residues. CDR3 in DNA: TGTGCCAGTAGTAAGGGGGAAAAACTGTTTTTT. As protein: CASSKGEKLFF.

The chain combines TRBV25-1 with TRBJ1-1; D gene uncertain. The CDR3 extends over 15 amino acids. V lost 1 base to trimming and J lost 6 bases, with 15 bases between them. Germline CDR1 and CDR2: MGHDK and SYGVNS. CDR3 bases: TGTGCCAGCAGTGAATTAGACATCCGTGCCTCTGAAGCTTTCTTT. Translation: CASSELDIRASEAFF.

The sample holds one count of this clone. This chain links TRBV2 with TRBJ1-1; tentative D call: TRBD1 (6 bases). Germline V CDR1 and CDR2: SNHLY, FYNNEI. This CDR3 region has 12 residues. Trimming removed 6 bases from V and 7 bases from J, with 12 bases in between. Written as DNA, the CDR3 is TGTGCCAGCAGGGGGGACAAGGGTGAAGCTTTCTTT. Its translation is CASRGDKGEAFF.

The rearrangement uses TRBV5-1 and TRBJ2-7, with TRBD2 matching 8 bases. This CDR3 contains 17 residues. V dropped 4 bases and J dropped 0; count of bases not matched to a gene: 12. Germline CDR1 and CDR2: SGHRS and YFSETQ. The CDR3 bases are TGCGCCAGCAGCGCGTTAAAAAGGACTAGCCTCTCCTACGAGCAGTACTTC. It translates to CASSALKRTSLSYEQYF.

The chain links TRBV7-3 to TRBJ1-3, with 7 positions matching TRBD1. The ends lost 5 bases at V and 0 bases at J; junction bases unmatched: 4. The CDR3 is made up of 15 amino acids. Per the germline V gene, CDR1 is SGHTA and CDR2 is FQGTGA. CDR3 bases: TGTGCCAGCAGCGCGACAGGGTTCTCTGGAAACACCATATATTTT. Translated, it gives CASSATGFSGNTIYF.

The J gene is TRBJ1-1, the V gene TRBV12-3 or TRBV12-4; D uncertain. V shed 6 bases and J shed 1 base, with 9 bases lying between them. CDR3 length equals 13 residues. The CDR3 DNA sequence: TGTGCCAGCAGCTTGAGGGAGAACACTGAAGCTTTCTTT. Residues: CASSLRENTEAFF.

The chain has TRBV7-9 and TRBJ2-3, with D possibly being TRBD2 (5 bases). The length of the CDR3 is 16 residues. CDR1 is SEHNR, CDR2 FQNEAQ, per germline (reference sequence). Trimming took off 5 bases at V and 3 bases at J, with 18 bases between the two ends. The CDR3: CASSPMRAYSTDTQYF. CDR3 nucleotide sequence: TGTGCCAGCAGCCCCATGAGGGCATATAGTACAGATACGCAGTATTTT.

The sample holds a few counts of this clone. This rearrangement joins TRBV9 to TRBJ2-7, with 7 bases matching TRBD1. CDR3 size: 14 residues. The V segment lost 4 bases and the J segment 2 bases; nucleotides outside the gene matches: 6. Germline loops: CDR1 SGDLS, CDR2 YYNGEE. The CDR3 loop is CASSPDQGAYEQYF. The CDR3 DNA reads TGTGCCAGCAGCCCCGACCAGGGGGCCTACGAGCAGTACTTC.

By share, this clone ranks as medium-sized (0.01 to 0.1%). This chain connects TRBV6-2 or TRBV6-3 to TRBJ2-1; TRBD2 matches 12 bases. CDR3 length: 16 amino acids. V was pared by 2 bases and J by 9 bases, with 8 bases of the junction left unmatched. Germline lookup yields CDR1 MNHEY and CDR2 SVGEGT. The CDR3 loop reads CASSYQLAGGGGEQFF. The CDR3, as DNA: TGTGCCAGCAGTTACCAACTAGCGGGAGGTGGGGGTGAGCAGTTCTTC.

This clone was detected a few times. DNA of the CDR3: TGCGCCAGCAGCTTGGTGAGCTCTTACGAGCAGTACTTC. Translated, it gives CASSLVSSYEQYF. The rearrangement links TRBV5-1 to TRBJ2-7; D unclear. The germline V and J ends were trimmed by 0 bases and 4 bases, with 8 bases remaining between them. Germline V CDR1 and CDR2: SGHRS, YFSETQ. The CDR3 has 13 amino acids.

The V gene is TRBV10-3, the J gene TRBJ2-3; 9 positions agree with TRBD2. V dropped 4 bases and J dropped 0; count of bases not matched to a gene: 5. The germline V gene encodes CDR1 ENHRY and CDR2 SYGVKD. The CDR3 extends over 16 amino acids. The CDR3 DNA reads as TGTGCCATCAGTGGGGCTAGCGGGGTTAGCACAGATACGCAGTATTTT. Translating gives CAISGASGVSTDTQYF.

This chain connects TRBV23-1 to TRBJ2-1; 11 bases align to TRBD1. TRBV23-1 is annotated as an ORF whose role is uncertain. CDR3 length equals 15 residues. J gave up 15 bases and V 4 bases, and 14 bases lay outside the gene matches. CDR3 amino acids: CASSPQARDRGDTFF. In DNA, the CDR3 is TGCGCCAGCAGTCCCCAAGCCCGGGACAGGGGGGATACGTTCTTC.

The rearrangement joins TRBV7-2 to TRBJ2-3, with TRBD2 matching over 9 bases. The germline V gene has CDR1 SGHTA and CDR2 FQGNSA. V shed 1 base, J shed 4 bases, and the junction held 6 bases outside the gene matches. The CDR3 has 16 residues. CDR3 sequence reads: CASSLGLAGNSDTQYF. CDR3 in DNA: TGTGCCAGCAGCTTAGGGCTAGCGGGGAATTCAGATACGCAGTATTTT.

DNA of the CDR3: TGTGCCAGCAGTGAAGCGGCGGGACTAGCGGGGATAAATGAGCAGTTCTTC. This codes for CASSEAAGLAGINEQFF. The chain uses TRBV6-1 and TRBJ2-1; 13 positions match TRBD2. CDR3 size: 17 residues. Per germline, CDR1 MNHNS and CDR2 SASEGT. V trimming: 0 bases; J trimming: 7 bases; junction bases outside the gene matches: 6.